This T cell receptor beta chain originates from a study of PD-1 blockade in mismatch repair-deficient tumors. For the study at large: All were previously treated, progressing patients with around 12 mismatch repair-deficient cancer types.

Only in-frame clones appear in the TCRdb table, and some are missing; sequencing was by immunoSEQ multiplex PCR. This table holds 95,000 to 150,000 clones, about 88% found once. Study findings and constraints: After pembrolizumab, tumor-resident clones rose rapidly, then generally contracted before radiologic responses.

PCR or immunohistochemistry showed mismatch repair deficiency in every enrolled patient. Three pembrolizumab responders had their TCRs sequenced. Concerning this clone itself: Its antigen is undetermined.

The sequenced sample was peripheral blood, obtained 44 weeks after starting pembrolizumab. This TCR was sampled from an adult with mismatch repair-deficient cancer.

The CDR3 bases are TGTGCCAGCAGTGAACCCGTCAGGGAGAAAGCTTTCTTT. Residues: CASSEPVREKAFF. The chain is built from TRBV11-2 and TRBJ1-1, with D possibly matching TRBD1 (5 bases). The V end lost 6 bases, the J end lost 9 bases, and 17 bases lay between the germline ends. The CDR3 totals 13 residues. Germline V lookup: CDR1 SGHAT, CDR2 FQNNGV.